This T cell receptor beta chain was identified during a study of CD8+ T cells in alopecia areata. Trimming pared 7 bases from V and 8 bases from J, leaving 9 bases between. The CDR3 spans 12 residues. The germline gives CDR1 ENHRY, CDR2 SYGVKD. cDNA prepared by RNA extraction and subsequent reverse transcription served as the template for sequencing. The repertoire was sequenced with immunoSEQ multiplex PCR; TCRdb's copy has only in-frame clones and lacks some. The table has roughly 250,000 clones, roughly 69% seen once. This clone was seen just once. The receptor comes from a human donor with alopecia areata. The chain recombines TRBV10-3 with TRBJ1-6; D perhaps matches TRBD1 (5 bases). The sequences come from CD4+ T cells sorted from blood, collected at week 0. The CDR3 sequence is CAIKGRDSPLHF. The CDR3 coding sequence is TGTGCCATCAAGGGGAGGGATTCACCCCTCCACTTT.